The subject of this entry is one T cell receptor (beta chain). These data belong to a study of blood T cell repertoires in COVID-19. The overall study: Acute-phase and convalescent COVID-19 samples originated in the United States, Italy and Spain. The cDNA or gDNA used as material had been derived from T cells, B-cell-depleted T cells, or PBMCs.

Using immunoSEQ multiplex PCR, the repertoire was profiled, and TCRdb retains in-frame clones only, with some absent. Of about 100,000 clones listed, 70% to 90% are singletons. Germline trimming cut 5 bases from V and 6 bases from J; bases unmatched to any gene: 4. This CDR3 comprises 13 residues. CDR1 and CDR2 from the germline V gene are WSHSY and SAAADI. The sequencing input was peripheral blood. This sequence was found in a human donor in a cohort sampled during active COVID-19. This chain joins TRBV10-2 and TRBJ1-2; 9 bases are shared with TRBD1. The CDR3 nucleotides are TGCGCCAGCAGTAGGACAGGGGTCGATGGCTACACCTTC. It translates to CASSRTGVDGYTF.